This is a list of T cell receptor beta chains from one sample in a study of T cell responses to AZD1222 COVID-19 vaccine. Only in-frame clones appear in the TCRdb table, and some are missing; sequencing was by immunoSEQ multiplex PCR. The sample consists of 90,000 or so clones, 89% of them appearing once. The source was peripheral blood, collected 28 days after the second AZD1222 dose. These receptors came from an adult who received the AZD1222 COVID-19 vaccine. Each CDR3 is given with its conserved first and last residue. The D gene is left open where the match is weak. The size entry is marked missing in some rows and otherwise reads once, few, many or a size class.

j_call v_call clone_size d_call cdr3_aa cdr3_nt
TRBJ1-1 TRBV11-2 . TRBD1 CASSLGQGASTEAFF TGTGCCAGCAGCTTAGGTCAGGGGGCAAGCACTGAAGCTTTCTTT
TRBJ1-1 TRBV4-2 few . CASSQGQGSLMNTEAFF TGTGCCAGCAGCCAAGGGCAGGGATCCCTCATGAACACTGAAGCTTTCTTT
TRBJ1-6 TRBV4-1 once . CASSHLGTAVNSPLHF TGCGCCAGCAGCCACCTGGGGACGGCTGTTAATTCACCCCTCCACTTT
TRBJ2-7 TRBV18 once TRBD1 CASSSDREYSEQYF TGTGCCAGCTCCTCGGACAGGGAGTATAGCGAGCAGTACTTC
TRBJ2-4 TRBV7-9 few TRBD1 CASSSPTGLTQYF TGTGCCAGCAGCTCACCGACAGGGTTGACTCAGTACTTC
TRBJ1-2 TRBV7-8 . . CASSQWGNNYGYTF TGTGCCAGCAGCCAGTGGGGAAATAACTATGGCTACACCTTC
TRBJ2-7 TRBV4-1 . . CASSQEVRPYEQYF TGCGCCAGCAGCCAAGAAGTCCGACCCTACGAGCAGTACTTC
TRBJ1-2 TRBV30 . . CAWTPGPGWGTF TGTGCCTGGACCCCCGGTCCGGGCTGGGGAACCTTC
TRBJ1-4 TRBV9 medium-sized . CASSERDIREKLFF TGTGCCAGCAGCGAACGGGACATTCGTGAAAAACTGTTTTTT
TRBJ1-5 TRBV7-3 . . CASSLLENQPQHF TGTGCCAGCAGCTTATTAGAAAACCAGCCCCAGCATTTT
TRBJ1-5 TRBV4-2 . . CASSQDLGFSSNQPQHF TGTGCCAGCAGCCAAGATTTGGGTTTTAGTAGCAATCAGCCCCAGCATTTT
TRBJ1-1 TRBV7-2 . . CASSLGVGLMNTEAFF TGTGCCAGCAGCTTAGGTGTAGGTCTGATGAACACTGAAGCTTTCTTT
TRBJ1-2 TRBV7-2 . TRBD1 CASSWRTGGDGYTF TGTGCCAGCAGCTGGAGGACAGGGGGCGATGGCTACACCTTC
TRBJ1-2 TRBV6-1 . . CASSEAGVGGYTF TGTGCCAGCAGTGAAGCAGGGGTTGGTGGCTACACCTTC
TRBJ2-5 TRBV6-5 . . CASSSLGQPQETQYF TGTGCCAGCAGTTCCCTAGGACAGCCCCAAGAGACCCAGTACTTC
TRBJ1-2 TRBV27 . . CASSLVGVPYNNYGYTF TGTGCCAGCAGTTTAGTGGGAGTACCTTATAATAACTATGGCTACACCTTC
TRBJ1-6 TRBV10-1 . . CASSGTANSPLHF TGCGCCAGCAGTGGGACAGCCAATTCACCCCTCCACTTT
TRBJ2-7 TRBV27 . . CASSFREGGFEQYF TGTGCCAGCAGTTTTCGAGAGGGGGGGTTCGAGCAGTACTTC
TRBJ2-3 TRBV7-9 once TRBD2 CASSEVLAGFHTQYF TGTGCCAGCAGCGAGGTCCTAGCGGGGTTTCATACGCAGTATTTT
TRBJ2-3 TRBV9 . . CASSAGTTNTDTQYF TGTGCCAGCAGCGCCGGGACGACGAACACAGATACGCAGTATTTT
TRBJ1-1 TRBV5-4 . TRBD1 CASSLWGGTANTEAFF TGTGCCAGCAGCTTGTGGGGCGGGACAGCGAACACTGAAGCTTTCTTT
TRBJ1-5 TRBV6-2/TRBV6-3 . . CASSPRQVGNQPQHF TGTGCCAGCAGTCCCCGACAGGTCGGGAATCAGCCCCAGCATTTT
TRBJ1-1 TRBV4-2 . . CASSQDKGRMNTEAFF TGTGCCAGCAGCCAAGACAAGGGCCGAATGAACACTGAAGCTTTTTTT
TRBJ1-2 TRBV27 . TRBD1 CASSLYGQGAESNYGYTF TGTGCCAGCAGTTTATATGGGCAGGGGGCCGAATCCAACTATGGCTACACCTTC
TRBJ1-1 TRBV27 . . CASSSQRNLNTEAFF TGTGCCAGCAGTTCCCAGAGGAATCTGAACACTGAAGCTTTCTTT
TRBJ2-5 TRBV30 . . CATSGGKQETQYF TGTGCCACGAGCGGCGGGAAACAAGAGACCCAGTACTTC
TRBJ2-5 TRBV12-5 . TRBD1 CASGLRGQGGEKTQYF TGTGCTAGTGGTTTGAGGGGACAGGGTGGTGAAAAGACCCAGTACTTC
TRBJ1-1 TRBV9 once TRBD1 CASSRDTGVGTEAFF TGTGCCAGCAGCCGCGACACAGGGGTGGGTACTGAAGCTTTCTTT